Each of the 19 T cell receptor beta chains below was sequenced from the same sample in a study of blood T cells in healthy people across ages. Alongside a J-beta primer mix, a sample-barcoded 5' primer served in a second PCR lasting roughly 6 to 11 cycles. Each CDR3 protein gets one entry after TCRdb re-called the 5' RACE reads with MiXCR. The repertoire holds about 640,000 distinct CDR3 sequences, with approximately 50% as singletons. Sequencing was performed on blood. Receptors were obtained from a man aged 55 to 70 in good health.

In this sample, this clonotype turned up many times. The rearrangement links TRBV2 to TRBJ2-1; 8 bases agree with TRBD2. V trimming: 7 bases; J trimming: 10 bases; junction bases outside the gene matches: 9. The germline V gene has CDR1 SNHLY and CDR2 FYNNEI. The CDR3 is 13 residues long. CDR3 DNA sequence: TGTGCCAGCACCATGGGACTAGTCAGCGAGCAGTTCTTC. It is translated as CASTMGLVSEQFF. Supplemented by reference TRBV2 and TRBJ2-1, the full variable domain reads EPEVTQTPSHQVTQMGQEVILRCVPISNHLYFYWYRQILGQKVEFLVSFYNNEISEKSEIFDDQFSVERPDGSNFTLKIRSTKLEDSAMYFCASTMGLVSEQFFGPGTRLTVL.

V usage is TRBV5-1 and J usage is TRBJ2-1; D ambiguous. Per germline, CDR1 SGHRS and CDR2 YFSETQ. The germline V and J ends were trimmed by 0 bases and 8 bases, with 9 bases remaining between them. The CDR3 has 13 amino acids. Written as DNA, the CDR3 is TGCGCCAGCAGCTTGGACAATAGGGATGAGCAGTTCTTC. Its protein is CASSLDNRDEQFF.

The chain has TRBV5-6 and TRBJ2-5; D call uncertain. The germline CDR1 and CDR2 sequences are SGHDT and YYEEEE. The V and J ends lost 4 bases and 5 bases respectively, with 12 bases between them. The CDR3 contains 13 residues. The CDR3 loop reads CASSNLRVETQYF. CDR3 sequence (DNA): TGTGCCAGCAGCAATCTTAGGGTGGAGACCCAGTACTTC.

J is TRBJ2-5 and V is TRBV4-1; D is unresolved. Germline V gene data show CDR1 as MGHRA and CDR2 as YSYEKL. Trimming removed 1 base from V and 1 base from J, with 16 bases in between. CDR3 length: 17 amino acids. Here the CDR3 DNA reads TGCGCCAGCAGCCAAGGGAGATATCCGGCGATCCAAGAGACCCAGTACTTC. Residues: CASSQGRYPAIQETQYF.

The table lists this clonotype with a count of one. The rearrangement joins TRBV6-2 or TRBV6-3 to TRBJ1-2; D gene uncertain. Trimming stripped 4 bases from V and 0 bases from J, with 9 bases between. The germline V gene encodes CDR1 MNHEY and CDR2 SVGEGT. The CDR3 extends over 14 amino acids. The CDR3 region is CASSLGETNYGYTF. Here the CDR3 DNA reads TGTGCCAGCAGTTTGGGCGAGACTAACTATGGCTACACCTTC.

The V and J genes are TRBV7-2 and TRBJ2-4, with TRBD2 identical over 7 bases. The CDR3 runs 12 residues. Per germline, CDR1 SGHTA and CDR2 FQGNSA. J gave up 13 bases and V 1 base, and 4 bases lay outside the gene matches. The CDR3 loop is CASSLELRGQYF. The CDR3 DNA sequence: TGTGCCAGCAGCTTAGAATTGCGGGGGCAGTACTTC.

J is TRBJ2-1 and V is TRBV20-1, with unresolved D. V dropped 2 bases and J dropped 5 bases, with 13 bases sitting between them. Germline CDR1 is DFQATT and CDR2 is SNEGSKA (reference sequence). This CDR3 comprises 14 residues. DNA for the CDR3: TGCAGTGCTAGAACGCATTTGGGGAACAATGAGCAGTTCTTC. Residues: CSARTHLGNNEQFF.

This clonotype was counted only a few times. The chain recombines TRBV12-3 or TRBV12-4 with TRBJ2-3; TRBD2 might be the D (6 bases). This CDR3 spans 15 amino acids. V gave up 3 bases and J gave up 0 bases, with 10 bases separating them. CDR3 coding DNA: TGTGCCAGCAGTTTGCGCGGGACTAGCACAGATACGCAGTATTTT. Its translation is CASSLRGTSTDTQYF.

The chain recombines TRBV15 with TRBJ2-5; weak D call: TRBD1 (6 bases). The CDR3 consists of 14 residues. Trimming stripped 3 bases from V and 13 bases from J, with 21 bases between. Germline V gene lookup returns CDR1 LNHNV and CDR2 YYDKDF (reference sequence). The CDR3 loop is CATSRAWDNRDMYF. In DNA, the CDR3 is TGTGCCACCAGCAGGGCTTGGGACAACCGGGACATGTACTTC.

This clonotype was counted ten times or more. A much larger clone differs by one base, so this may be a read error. The CDR3, as DNA: TGCAGCGGGATGGGACGAGCGGGGGACAATGAGCAGTTCTTC. This gives the protein CSGMGRAGDNEQFF. The rearrangement joins TRBV29-1 to TRBJ2-1; 8 bases agree with TRBD2. Germline loops: CDR1 SQVTM, CDR2 ANQGSEA. Trimming removed 7 bases from V and 5 bases from J; junction bases left unmatched: 10. This CDR3 spans 14 amino acids.

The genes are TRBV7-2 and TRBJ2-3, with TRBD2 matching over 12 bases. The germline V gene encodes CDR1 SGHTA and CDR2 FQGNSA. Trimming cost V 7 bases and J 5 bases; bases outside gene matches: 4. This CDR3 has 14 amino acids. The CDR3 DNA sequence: TGTGCCAGCACCAAACTAGCGGGGGGAGATACGCAGTATTTT. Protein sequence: CASTKLAGGDTQYF.

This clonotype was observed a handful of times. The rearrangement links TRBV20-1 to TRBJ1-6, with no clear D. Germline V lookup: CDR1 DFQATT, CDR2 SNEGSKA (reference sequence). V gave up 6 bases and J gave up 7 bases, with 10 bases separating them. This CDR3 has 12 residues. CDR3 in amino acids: CSAQVVNSPLHF. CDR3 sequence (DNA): TGCAGTGCCCAGGTGGTGAATTCACCCCTCCACTTT.

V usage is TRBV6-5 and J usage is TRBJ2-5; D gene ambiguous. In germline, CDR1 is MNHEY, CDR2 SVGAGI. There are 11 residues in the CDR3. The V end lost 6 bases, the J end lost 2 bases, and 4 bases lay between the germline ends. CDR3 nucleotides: TGTGCCAGCAGCATGCAAGAGACCCAGTACTTC. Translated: CASSMQETQYF.

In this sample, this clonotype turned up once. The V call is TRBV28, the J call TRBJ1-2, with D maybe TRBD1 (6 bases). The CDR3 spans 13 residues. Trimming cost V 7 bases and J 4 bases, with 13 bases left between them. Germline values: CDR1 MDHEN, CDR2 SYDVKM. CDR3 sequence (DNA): TGTGCCAGCAAGGTACAGGGAGTCTATGGCTACACCTTC. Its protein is CASKVQGVYGYTF.

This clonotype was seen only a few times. The CDR3 spells CSARETGTETQYF. The CDR3 nucleotides are TGCAGTGCTAGAGAGACAGGGACGGAGACCCAGTACTTC. V is TRBV20-1 and J is TRBJ2-5; 7 bases line up with TRBD1. The CDR3 runs 13 residues. Looked up from germline, CDR1 is DFQATT and CDR2 is SNEGSKA (reference sequence). Trimming took 0 bases from V and 5 from J; bases not matched to a gene: 3.

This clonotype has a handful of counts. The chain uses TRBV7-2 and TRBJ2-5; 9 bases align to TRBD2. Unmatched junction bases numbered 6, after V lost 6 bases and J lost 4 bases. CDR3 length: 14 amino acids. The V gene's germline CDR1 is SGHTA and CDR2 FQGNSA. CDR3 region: CASSPISGGETQYF. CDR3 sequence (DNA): TGTGCCAGCAGTCCCATTAGCGGGGGAGAGACCCAGTACTTC.

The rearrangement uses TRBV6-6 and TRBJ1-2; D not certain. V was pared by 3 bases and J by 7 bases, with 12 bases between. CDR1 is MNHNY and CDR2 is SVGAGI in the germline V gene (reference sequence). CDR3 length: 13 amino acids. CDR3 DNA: TGTGCCAGCAGTTATCGCCAGGTATCTGGCTACACCTTC. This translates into CASSYRQVSGYTF.

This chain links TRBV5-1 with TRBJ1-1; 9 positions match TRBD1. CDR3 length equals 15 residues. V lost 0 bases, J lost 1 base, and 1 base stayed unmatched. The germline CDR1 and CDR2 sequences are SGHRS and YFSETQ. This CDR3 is CASSLETGGNTEAFF. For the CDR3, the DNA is TGCGCCAGCAGCTTGGAGACAGGGGGGAACACTGAAGCTTTCTTT.

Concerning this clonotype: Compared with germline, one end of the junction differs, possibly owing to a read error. The CDR3 DNA sequence: TGTGCCAGCAGCAGGGGACAGCAAGAGGCCCAGTACTTC. Encoded protein: CASSRGQQEAQYF. This chain connects TRBV11-2 to TRBJ2-5; TRBD1 matches 7 bases. This CDR3 has 13 residues. CDR1 is SGHAT and CDR2 is FQNNGV in the germline V gene.